Presented here are 7 T cell receptor beta chains from one specimen sequenced in a study of blood T cell repertoires in COVID-19. This table comes from immunoSEQ multiplex PCR, and its TCRdb copy is limited to in-frame clones, with some not included. The repertoire has roughly 250,000 clones, approximately 80% of them found once; the top ten carry around 9.1%. The specimen sequenced was peripheral blood. The receptor source for this set is a human donor in a cohort sampled during active COVID-19.

The rearrangement links TRBV5-1 to TRBJ2-7, with D possibly being TRBD2 (5 bases). Trimming took 2 bases from V and 3 from J, leaving 9 bases between them. Germline values: CDR1 SGHRS, CDR2 YFSETQ. The CDR3 loop spans 13 amino acids. In DNA form, the CDR3 reads TGCGCCAGCAGCTTATCCGGGAACTACGAGCAGTACTTC. It specifies CASSLSGNYEQYF.

The rearrangement links TRBV25-1 to TRBJ2-4; 10 nucleotides agree with TRBD2. Germline trimming cut 5 bases from V and 6 bases from J; bases unmatched to any gene: 7. The CDR3 contains 15 residues. Per the germline V gene, CDR1 is MGHDK and CDR2 is SYGVNS. The CDR3 DNA is TGTGCCAGCAGTCGGACTAGCGGTCTCGGAAACATTCAGTACTTC. Its translation is CASSRTSGLGNIQYF.

This clone has only one observation. The V and J genes are TRBV6-4 and TRBJ2-2; no clear D gene. Germline V lookup: CDR1 MRHNA, CDR2 SNTAGT. V was cut by 0 bases and J by 4 bases, with 9 bases left in between. The CDR3 extends over 15 amino acids. The CDR3 nucleotides are TGTGCCAGCAGTGACTCGAATCCGGTCACCGGGGAGCTGTTTTTT. This translates into CASSDSNPVTGELFF.

This clone was counted between two and nine times. V gene TRBV18 combines with J gene TRBJ2-1, with 9 bases aligning to TRBD2. CDR1 is KGHSH and CDR2 is LQKENI in the germline V gene. The junction had 14 bases not matched to a gene; V was cut back by 5 bases and J by 6 bases. This CDR3 spans 17 amino acids. Here the CDR3 reads CASSARTSAMYSNEQFF. DNA for the CDR3: TGTGCCAGCTCAGCCCGGACTAGCGCTATGTACTCCAATGAGCAGTTCTTC.

This clone was observed a handful of times. This chain links TRBV18 with TRBJ2-3; TRBD2 matches at 12 bases. This CDR3 is built from 15 residues. The V gene's germline CDR1 is KGHSH and CDR2 LQKENI. The V and J ends lost 3 bases and 5 bases, in that order; junction bases with no gene match: 3. CDR3 in DNA: TGTGCCAGCTCACCCCAACTAGCGGGAGGAGATACGCAGTATTTT. This encodes CASSPQLAGGDTQYF. The variable domain in full, with the rest retrieved from reference TRBV18 and TRBJ2-3, is NAGVMQNPRHLVRRRGQEARLRCSPMKGHSHVYWYRQLPEEGLKFMVYLQKENIIDESGMPKERFSAEFPKEGPSILRIQQVVRGDSAAYFCASSPQLAGGDTQYFGPGTRLTVL.

V and J are TRBV5-1 and TRBJ2-3, with 9 bases aligning to TRBD2. V dropped 0 bases and J dropped 11; count of bases not matched to a gene: 10. Germline assignment: CDR1 SGHRS and CDR2 YFSETQ. The CDR3 sequence is 15 residues long. The CDR3 DNA reads as TGCGCCAGCAGCTTGGCAGCGGGGGGCAACCAGGGGCAGTATTTT. The encoded protein is CASSLAAGGNQGQYF.

The J gene is TRBJ1-6, the V gene TRBV3-1 (or the pseudogene TRBV3-2), with D possibly TRBD1 on 6 matching bases. V was shortened by 3 bases and J by 7 bases, with 10 bases between the two germline ends. Per germline, CDR1 LGHDT and CDR2 YNNKEL (reference sequence). This CDR3 is built from 14 residues. This chain's CDR3 is CASSQGALNSPLHF. The CDR3 nucleotides are TGTGCCAGCAGCCAGGGGGCGTTAAATTCACCCCTCCACTTT.